The 18 T cell receptor beta chains given below trace back to one sample, sequenced in a study of T cells after yellow fever vaccination. TCRdb called the 5' RACE reads again in MiXCR, with one record for every CDR3 protein. The sample lists more than 350,000 distinct CDR3 sequences, under 14% occurring once. The sample here was PBMCs, taken on the day of the first yellow fever vaccination. The receptors come from a man aged 18 to 29 who received the YFV17D yellow fever vaccine.

The sample holds a few counts of this clonotype. V is TRBV29-1 and J is TRBJ1-1; tentative D call: TRBD1 (6 bases). Germline CDR1 and CDR2: SQVTM and ANQGSEA. This CDR3 has 11 residues. The V and J ends lost 7 bases and 1 base respectively, with 7 bases between them. The CDR3 loop reads CSADRNTEAFF. The CDR3 nucleotides read TGCAGCGCGGACAGGAACACTGAAGCTTTCTTT.

The gene calls are TRBV11-2 and TRBJ2-3, with a possible D match to TRBD1 (6 bases). Germline-derived CDR1 and CDR2 are SGHAT and FQNNGV. This CDR3 has 14 amino acids. V was cut by 5 bases and J by 4 bases, with 13 bases left in between. CDR3 sequence (DNA): TGTGCCAGCAGCCCAGGGGCGGTATCAGATACGCAGTATTTT. It translates to CASSPGAVSDTQYF.

The chain has TRBV19 and TRBJ1-2; tentative D call: TRBD1 (5 bases). There are 12 residues in the CDR3. Germline CDR1 is LNHDA and CDR2 is SQIVND (reference sequence). The V gene lost 4 bases and the J gene lost 5 bases, with 8 bases spanning the gap. The CDR3 reads CASSTWGYGYTF. In nucleotides, the CDR3 is TGTGCCAGTAGTACCTGGGGGTATGGCTACACCTTC.

V gene TRBV5-1 combines with J gene TRBJ2-1; a weak D match, TRBD2 (6 bases). Per the germline V gene, CDR1 is SGHRS and CDR2 is YFSETQ. This CDR3 region has 13 residues. Trimming shortened V by 3 bases and J by 7 bases, and 11 bases separated the two germline ends. CDR3 loop: CASSSGGLNEQFF. As DNA, the CDR3 is TGCGCCAGCAGCTCCGGAGGACTAAATGAGCAGTTCTTC.

This clonotype was observed a few times. The chain links TRBV5-1 to TRBJ2-7; perhaps TRBD1 as D (5 bases). Germline values: CDR1 SGHRS, CDR2 YFSETQ. The CDR3 runs 15 residues. Trimming pared 0 bases from V and 0 bases from J, leaving 10 bases between. The CDR3 region has the DNA TGCGCCAGCAGCTTGGCTTCCAGGGACTCCTACGAGCAGTACTTC. Its translation: CASSLASRDSYEQYF.

This clonotype was counted between two and nine times. The chain links TRBV11-1 to TRBJ1-1; tentative D call: TRBD1 (6 bases). CDR1 is SGHAT and CDR2 is FQDESV in the germline V gene (reference sequence). Trimming pared 5 bases from V and 9 bases from J, leaving 13 bases between. This CDR3 has 12 residues. CDR3 coding DNA: TGTGCCAGCAGCCGTGGCTGGGGGCAAGCTTTCTTT. As protein: CASSRGWGQAFF.

The rearrangement links TRBV27 to TRBJ1-1, with D uncertain. Trimming removed 6 bases from V and 1 base from J, with 15 bases in between. The CDR3 sequence is 15 residues long. In germline, CDR1 is MNHEY, CDR2 SMNVEV (reference sequence). The CDR3 DNA reads TGTGCCAGCAGACCGCGGGGTAAACGGAACACTGAAGCTTTCTTT. Amino acid sequence: CASRPRGKRNTEAFF.

The CDR3 DNA reads TGCGCCAGCAGCCGAGGCCTCCCGGACGGGGGTTTGGATACGCAGTATTTT. Encoded protein: CASSRGLPDGGLDTQYF. The J gene is TRBJ2-3, the V gene TRBV4-1; D perhaps matches TRBD2 (6 bases). The CDR3 is 17 amino acids. CDR1 and CDR2 from the germline V gene are MGHRA and YSYEKL. V shed 4 bases and J shed 6 bases, with 23 bases lying between them.

The rearrangement links TRBV6-5 to TRBJ2-7; TRBD1 aligns across 11 bases. The V segment lost 5 bases and the J segment 4 bases; nucleotides outside the gene matches: 10. The CDR3 loop spans 16 amino acids. Germline values: CDR1 MNHEY, CDR2 SVGAGI. The CDR3 is CASSQSRDRGRYEQYF. The CDR3 DNA follows: TGTGCCAGCAGTCAGTCGAGGGACAGGGGGAGATACGAGCAGTACTTC.

This CDR3 is CASSELGMGGLAGDPSTDTQYF. The CDR3 DNA is TGTGCCAGCAGTGAATTGGGAATGGGTGGATTAGCGGGAGATCCTAGCACAGATACGCAGTATTTT. The chain has TRBV2 and TRBJ2-3; 9 positions match TRBD2. This CDR3 spans 22 amino acids. Trimming cost V 2 bases and J 0 bases; bases outside gene matches: 21. CDR1 SNHLY and CDR2 FYNNEI come from the germline V gene.

The V gene is TRBV5-1, the J gene TRBJ1-2; D is possibly TRBD1 (6 bases). The CDR3 has 14 residues. Germline V gene data show CDR1 as SGHRS and CDR2 as YFSETQ. V dropped 0 bases and J dropped 8 bases, with 14 bases sitting between them. The CDR3 is CASSLDAGATGYTF. CDR3 coding DNA: TGCGCCAGCAGCTTGGATGCAGGGGCGACGGGCTACACCTTC.

There are many counts of this clonotype. The V call is TRBV7-2, the J call TRBJ2-7; no clear D gene. CDR3 length: 14 residues. Germline CDR1 is SGHTA and CDR2 is FQGNSA. CDR3 amino acids: CASSLSGGSHEQYV. The CDR3 nucleotides are TGTGCCAGCAGCTTATCAGGTGGCTCCCACGAGCAGTACGTC.

Only a few counts were recorded for this clonotype. This chain uses TRBV5-1 with TRBJ1-2, with TRBD1 identical over 8 bases. The V gene end was trimmed by 6 bases and the J gene end by 6 bases; junction bases not matched to a gene: 7. Germline-derived CDR1 and CDR2 are SGHRS and YFSETQ. The CDR3 loop spans 13 amino acids. The CDR3 coding sequence is TGCGCCAGCACCGTGGACAGGGCAGATGGCTACACCTTC. It specifies CASTVDRADGYTF.

This clonotype has just a few counts. CDR3 coding DNA: TGTGCCAGCTCGTCACAGGGGGCCACCTTTGAAGCTTTCTTT. Amino acid sequence: CASSSQGATFEAFF. The chain uses TRBV18 and TRBJ1-1; 9 nucleotides match TRBD1. V lost 6 bases and J lost 7; bases outside the gene matches: 9. Germline CDR1 and CDR2: KGHSH and LQKENI. The CDR3 contains 14 residues.

This clonotype was recorded a few times. The CDR3 reads CASSPSASEETQYF. DNA for the CDR3: TGTGCCAGCAGCCCCAGCGCTAGCGAAGAGACCCAGTACTTC. The V gene is TRBV7-3, the J gene TRBJ2-5; D is possibly TRBD2 (6 bases). The CDR3 runs 14 residues. The V and J ends lost 5 bases and 3 bases respectively, with 13 bases between them. From germline, CDR1 is SGHTA and CDR2 FQGTGA.

Many counts were recorded for this clonotype. V is TRBV5-6 and J is TRBJ2-2; 9 bases match TRBD2. V lost 1 base, J lost 4 bases, and 14 bases stayed unmatched. This CDR3 contains 19 residues. CDR1 is SGHDT, CDR2 YYEEEE, per germline. CDR3 loop: CASSLRRLAGQLSTGELFF. The CDR3 DNA reads as TGTGCCAGCAGCTTGCGGCGTCTAGCGGGGCAACTATCCACCGGGGAGCTGTTTTTT.

This clonotype was seen a handful of times. V gene TRBV9 combines with J gene TRBJ2-1; 10 bases are a match to TRBD2. Trimming removed 4 bases from V and 8 bases from J; junction bases left unmatched: 6. The CDR3 covers 14 residues. CDR1 and CDR2 from the germline V gene are SGDLS and YYNGEE. DNA of the CDR3: TGTGCCAGCAGCCCTTGGACTAGCGGCCATGAGCAGTTCTTC. It specifies CASSPWTSGHEQFF.

The rearrangement links TRBV28 to TRBJ2-5; D not resolved. CDR1 and CDR2 from the germline V gene are MDHEN and SYDVKM. V was shortened by 1 base and J by 4 bases, with 10 bases between the two germline ends. The CDR3 consists of 14 residues. The CDR3 sequence is CASSLSPRLETQYF. The DNA of the CDR3 is TGTGCCAGCAGTTTATCTCCCCGCCTAGAGACCCAGTACTTC.